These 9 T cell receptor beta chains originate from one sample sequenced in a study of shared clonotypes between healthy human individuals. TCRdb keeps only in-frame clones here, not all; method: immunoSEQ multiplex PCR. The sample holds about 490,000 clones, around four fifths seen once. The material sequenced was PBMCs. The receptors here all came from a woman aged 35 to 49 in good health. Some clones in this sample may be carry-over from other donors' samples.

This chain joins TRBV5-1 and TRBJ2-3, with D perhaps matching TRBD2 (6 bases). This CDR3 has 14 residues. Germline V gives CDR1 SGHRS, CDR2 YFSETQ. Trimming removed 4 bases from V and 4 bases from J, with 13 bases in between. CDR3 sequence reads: CASSMGLWADTQYF. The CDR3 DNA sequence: TGCGCCAGCAGCATGGGACTCTGGGCAGATACGCAGTATTTT.

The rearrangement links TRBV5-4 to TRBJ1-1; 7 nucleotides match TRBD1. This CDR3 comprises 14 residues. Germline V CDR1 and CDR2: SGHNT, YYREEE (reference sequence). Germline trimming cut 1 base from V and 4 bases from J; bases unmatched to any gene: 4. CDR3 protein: CASSLSQGGTEAFF. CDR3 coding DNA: TGTGCCAGCAGCTTGAGTCAGGGGGGCACTGAAGCTTTCTTT.

CDR3 sequence (DNA): TGTGCCAGCACCCGAAGCCCAGGGACATCCGAAGAGACCCAGTACTTC. Translated, it gives CASTRSPGTSEETQYF. V gene TRBV28 combines with J gene TRBJ2-5; D might be TRBD1 (6 bases). Trimming removed 7 bases at V and 3 bases at J, with 21 bases between. The germline V gene encodes CDR1 MDHEN and CDR2 SYDVKM. The CDR3 runs to 16 residues. The full variable domain, with the rest looked up from reference TRBV28 and TRBJ2-5, is DVKVTQSSRYLVKRTGEKVFLECVQDMDHENMFWYRQDPGLGLRLIYFSYDVKMKEKGDIPEGYSVSREKKERFSLILESASTNQTSMYLCASTRSPGTSEETQYFGPGTRLLVL.

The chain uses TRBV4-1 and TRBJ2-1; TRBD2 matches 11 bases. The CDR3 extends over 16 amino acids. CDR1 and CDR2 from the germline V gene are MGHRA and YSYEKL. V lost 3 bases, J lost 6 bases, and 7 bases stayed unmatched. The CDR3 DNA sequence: TGCGCCAGCAGCCACTTACTAGCGGGAGTAGTCAATGAGCAGTTCTTC. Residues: CASSHLLAGVVNEQFF.

Written as DNA, the CDR3 is TGCGCCAGCAGCTTGACAGGGATCCAAGAGACCCAGTACTTC. Translated, it gives CASSLTGIQETQYF. The chain links TRBV5-1 to TRBJ2-5; a possible D gene is TRBD1 (6 bases). The length of the CDR3 is 14 residues. The germline V gene has CDR1 SGHRS and CDR2 YFSETQ. V gave up 1 base and J gave up 1 base, with 8 bases separating them.

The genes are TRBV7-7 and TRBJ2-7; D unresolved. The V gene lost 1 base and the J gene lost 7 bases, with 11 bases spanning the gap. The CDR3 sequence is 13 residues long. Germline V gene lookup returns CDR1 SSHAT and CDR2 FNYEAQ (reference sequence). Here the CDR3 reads CASSLDSFGEQYF. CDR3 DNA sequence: TGTGCCAGCAGCTTAGACAGCTTCGGGGAGCAGTACTTC.

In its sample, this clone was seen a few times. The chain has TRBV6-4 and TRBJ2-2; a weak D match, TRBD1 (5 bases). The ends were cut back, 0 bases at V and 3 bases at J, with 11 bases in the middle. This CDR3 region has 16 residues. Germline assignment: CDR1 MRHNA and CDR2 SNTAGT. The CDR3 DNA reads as TGTGCCAGCAGTGACTCGAAAGGGGCGCACACCGGGGAGCTGTTTTTT. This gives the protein CASSDSKGAHTGELFF.

The CDR3 here is CASSQSDSHGNTIYF. CDR3 nucleotides: TGTGCCAGCTCACAATCCGACAGCCATGGAAACACCATATATTTT. J is TRBJ1-3 and V is TRBV18, with a possible D match to TRBD1 (5 bases). The germline V gene encodes CDR1 KGHSH and CDR2 LQKENI. The CDR3 sequence is 15 residues long. V lost 4 bases and J lost 3, with 13 bases in between.

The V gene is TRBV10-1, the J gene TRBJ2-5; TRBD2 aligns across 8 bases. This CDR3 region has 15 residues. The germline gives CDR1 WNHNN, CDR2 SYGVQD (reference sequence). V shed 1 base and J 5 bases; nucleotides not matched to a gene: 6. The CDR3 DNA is TGCGCCAGCAGTGAGTGGGCCAGCGGGAGTGAGACCCAGTACTTC. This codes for CASSEWASGSETQYF.